What follows are 9 T cell receptor beta chains derived from one specimen sequenced in a study of blood T cell repertoires in COVID-19. Clones were sequenced by immunoSEQ multiplex PCR, and TCRdb holds only the in-frame ones, with some missing. The table lists approximately 210,000 clones, around four fifths of them singletons. The specimen was peripheral blood. These receptors came from a man younger than 40 with active or convalescent COVID-19.

The chain joins TRBV5-1 to TRBJ1-4; tentative D call: TRBD1 (6 bases). CDR1 SGHRS and CDR2 YFSETQ come from the germline V gene. CDR3 size: 14 residues. Between the trimmed V and J ends, which lost 4 bases and 6 bases, there was a span of 13 bases. CDR3 amino acids: CASSTDSSDEKLFF. CDR3 sequence (DNA): TGCGCCAGCAGCACGGACAGTTCTGATGAAAAACTGTTTTTT. The variable domain in full, with the rest retrieved from reference TRBV5-1 and TRBJ1-4, is KAGVTQTPRYLIKTRGQQVTLSCSPISGHRSVSWYQQTPGQGLQFLFEYFSETQRNKGNFPGRFSGRQFSNSRSEMNVSTLELGDSALYLCASSTDSSDEKLFFGSGTQLSVL.

This rearrangement joins TRBV19 to TRBJ1-5, with 7 bases aligning to TRBD1. The CDR3 extends over 15 amino acids. CDR1 and CDR2 (germline): LNHDA, SQIVND (reference sequence). V gave up 6 bases and J gave up 0 bases; unmatched junction bases: 5. CDR3 sequence (DNA): TGTGCCAGTAGAAAGGGACAGTATAGCAATCAGCCCCAGCATTTT. Protein sequence: CASRKGQYSNQPQHF. The full variable domain, in which reference TRBV19 and TRBJ1-5 provide the parts outside the CDR3, is DGGITQSPKYLFRKEGQNVTLSCEQNLNHDAMYWYRQDPGQGLRLIYYSQIVNDFQKGDIAEGYSVSREKKESFPLTVTSAQKNPTAFYLCASRKGQYSNQPQHFGDGTRLSIL.

The chain uses TRBV20-1 and TRBJ1-1; unclear D gene. This CDR3 has 11 amino acids. The V gene lost 5 bases and the J gene lost 6 bases, with 10 bases spanning the gap. The germline CDR1 and CDR2 sequences are DFQATT and SNEGSKA (reference sequence). The DNA of the CDR3 is TGCAGTGCTTCGGACTGGGCTGAAGCTTTCTTT. Translated: CSASDWAEAFF.

The sample holds a few counts of this clone. The genes are TRBV9 and TRBJ1-3; TRBD1 matches at 7 bases. Germline CDR1 and CDR2: SGDLS and YYNGEE. Trimming removed 4 bases from V and 1 base from J; junction bases left unmatched: 2. This CDR3 region has 14 residues. CDR3: CASSRGQSGNTIYF. CDR3 sequence (DNA): TGTGCCAGCAGCAGGGGGCAGTCTGGAAACACCATATATTTT.

The CDR3 DNA is TGCGCCAGCAGTGGACAGGACCTCTCTGGAAACACCATATATTTT. Translated, it gives CASSGQDLSGNTIYF. The chain links TRBV10-1 to TRBJ1-3; D is perhaps TRBD1 (6 bases). Trimming took off 4 bases at V and 0 bases at J, with 10 bases between the two ends. The CDR3 loop spans 15 amino acids. CDR1 and CDR2 (germline): WNHNN, SYGVQD (reference sequence).

The chain combines TRBV6-4 with TRBJ1-5; the D gene is possibly TRBD1 (5 bases). V lost 6 bases, J lost 2 bases, and 14 bases lay in between. From germline, CDR1 is MRHNA and CDR2 SNTAGT. The CDR3 contains 15 residues. CDR3 amino acids: CASSETGEGNQPQHF. DNA for the CDR3: TGTGCCAGCAGCGAAACGGGGGAGGGCAATCAGCCCCAGCATTTT.

The chain couples TRBV5-6 to TRBJ1-5; 7 bases align to TRBD1. Germline assignment: CDR1 SGHDT and CDR2 YYEEEE. The CDR3 length is 15 residues. V gave up 0 bases and J gave up 6 bases; unmatched junction bases: 6. The CDR3, as DNA: TGTGCCAGCAGCTTGGGACAGGGTATCGTTCAGCCCCAGCATTTT. As protein: CASSLGQGIVQPQHF.

The rearrangement joins TRBV6-5 to TRBJ2-2; TRBD1 agrees at 10 bases. Germline-derived CDR1 and CDR2 are MNHEY and SVGAGI. The CDR3 contains 15 residues. With V trimmed by 6 bases and J by 2 bases, 3 bases remained unmatched. The CDR3 region is CASRGQGGNTGELFF. In nucleotides, the CDR3 is TGTGCCAGCAGAGGACAGGGGGGAAACACCGGGGAGCTGTTTTTT.

The chain has TRBV5-1 and TRBJ2-1; TRBD2 agrees at 10 bases. Unmatched junction bases numbered 4, after V lost 3 bases and J lost 4 bases. Germline loops: CDR1 SGHRS, CDR2 YFSETQ. This CDR3 comprises 15 residues. The CDR3 bases are TGCGCCAGCAGCTACCTTAGCGGGGGGTACAATGAGCAGTTCTTC. This sequence encodes CASSYLSGGYNEQFF.